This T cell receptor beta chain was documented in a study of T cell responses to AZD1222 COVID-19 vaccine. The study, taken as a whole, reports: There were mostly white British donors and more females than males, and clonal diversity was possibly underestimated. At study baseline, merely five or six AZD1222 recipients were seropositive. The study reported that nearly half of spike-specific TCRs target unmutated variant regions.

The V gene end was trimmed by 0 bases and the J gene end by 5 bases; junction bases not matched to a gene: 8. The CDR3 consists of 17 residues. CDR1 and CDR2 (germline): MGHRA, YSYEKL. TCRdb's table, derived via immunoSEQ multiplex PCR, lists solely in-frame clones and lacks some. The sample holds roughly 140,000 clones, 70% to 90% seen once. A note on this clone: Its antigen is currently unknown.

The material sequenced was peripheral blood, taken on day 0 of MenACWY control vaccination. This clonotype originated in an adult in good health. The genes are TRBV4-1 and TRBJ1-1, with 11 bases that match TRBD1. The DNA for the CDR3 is TGCGCCAGCAGCCAAGAGCGAGGACAGGGGGCGCGAACTGAAGCTTTCTTT. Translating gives CASSQERGQGARTEAFF.